The rows below give T cell receptor beta chains drawn from one sample of a study of cytomegalovirus exposure and HLA in healthy donors. Generated by immunoSEQ multiplex PCR, the TCRdb table keeps only in-frame clones and is missing some. Counted here are about 87,000 clones, about four fifths occurring once; the ten biggest clones make up 3.5% to 4%. Sequences were obtained from PBMCs. Receptors originate from a woman in her thirties or forties in good health and CMV-seronegative. Both conserved end residues are part of each CDR3. D genes are given only for firm matches. Clone size is not always given. Where it is, it says once, few, many or a class for expanded clones.

CDR3 DNA	CDR3 protein	V gene	J gene	D gene	clone size
TGTGCCAGCAGTTTATGGGGGAGAGGGGGCGTCTATGGCTACACCTTC	CASSLWGRGGVYGYTF	TRBV28	TRBJ1-2	TRBD1	-
TGTGCCAGCAGCTTGGCGGGGAACTATGGCTACACCTTC	CASSLAGNYGYTF	TRBV5-6	TRBJ1-2	-	-
TGTGCCAGCAGCCCCTGGGGCAGGGAAGGGGAAGAGACCCAGTACTTC	CASSPWGREGEETQYF	TRBV7-9	TRBJ2-5	-	-
TGTGCCTGGACCCCCGACGACAGGGCCGGCTACACCTTC	CAWTPDDRAGYTF	TRBV30	TRBJ1-2	TRBD1	-
TGTGCCAGCAGTTTGGGTAGCACCGCCGGGGAGCTGTTTTTT	CASSLGSTAGELFF	TRBV28	TRBJ2-2	-	-
TGTGCCAGCAGCTGGGGACAAACCTACGAGCAGTACTTC	CASSWGQTYEQYF	TRBV7-9	TRBJ2-7	-	-
TGCGCCAGCAGTCCGACAGGGGGAAACACTGAAGCTTTCTTT	CASSPTGGNTEAFF	TRBV4-1	TRBJ1-1	TRBD1	few
TGCGCCAGCAGCTTGGAGTGGCGGGGTGGATACGAGCAGTACTTC	CASSLEWRGGYEQYF	TRBV5-1	TRBJ2-7	-	once
TGTGCCAGCAGCTTAGGGACAGGGGGCTCTCCGCCCCTCCACTTT	CASSLGTGGSPPLHF	TRBV11-2	TRBJ1-6	TRBD1	-
TGTGCCTCCGCCCATCGACTTACAGCGGGCGAGCAGTACTTC	CASAHRLTAGEQYF	TRBV10-3	TRBJ2-7	-	-
TGTGCCAGCTCACCCGAAAGCGGCGGGGCACGGGAGCAGTTCTTC	CASSPESGGAREQFF	TRBV18	TRBJ2-1	-	-
TGCGCCAGCACCCCGTCTTTCAATTCACCCCTCCACTTT	CASTPSFNSPLHF	TRBV4-3	TRBJ1-6	-	-
TGTGCCAGCAGCCCCGGGACAGGGGTCAGTCATAGCTACGAGCAGTACTTC	CASSPGTGVSHSYEQYF	TRBV27	TRBJ2-7	TRBD1	-
TGTGCCAGCTCAAGGGACAGGGAACTCAATCAGCCCCAGCATTTT	CASSRDRELNQPQHF	TRBV18	TRBJ1-5	TRBD1	once
TGTGCCAGCAGTGAATTAGCGGGGGGACCAAACTACGAGCAGTACTTC	CASSELAGGPNYEQYF	TRBV2	TRBJ2-7	TRBD2	-
TGTGCCACCAGCAGAGGGGGACAGGGGCGGAATAGCAATCAGCCCCAGCATTTT	CATSRGGQGRNSNQPQHF	TRBV15	TRBJ1-5	TRBD1	-
TGTGCCAGCAGTACAAACAGGGGGCGAGGTAATGAGCAGTTCTTC	CASSTNRGRGNEQFF	TRBV27	TRBJ2-1	TRBD1	many
TGTGCCAGCACCCCGACAGGGAACAATTCACCCCTCCACTTT	CASTPTGNNSPLHF	TRBV6-5	TRBJ1-6	TRBD1	-
TGTGCCAGCTCACCCAAAGGACAGGGGGCAGATGGCTACACCTTC	CASSPKGQGADGYTF	TRBV18	TRBJ1-2	TRBD1	-
TGTGCCAGCAGTGAAGACGTCAGGGCAATCACAGATACGCAGTATTTT	CASSEDVRAITDTQYF	TRBV2	TRBJ2-3	-	-
TGTGCCAGCAGCGCCGATGTGGGGGGGAAGTCCTCTCGTGGCTACACCTTC	CASSADVGGKSSRGYTF	TRBV5-6	TRBJ1-2	-	-
TGTGCCAGCAGCCTCAGACAGGGCGTGGGTGAAAAACTGTTTTTT	CASSLRQGVGEKLFF	TRBV9	TRBJ1-4	TRBD1	-
TGCGCCAGCAGCTTATGGGGCGACTCTGGAAACACCATATATTTT	CASSLWGDSGNTIYF	TRBV5-1	TRBJ1-3	-	-
TGTGCCAGCAGCCCCAGGCCAACCACCGGGGAGCTGTTTTTT	CASSPRPTTGELFF	TRBV5-4	TRBJ2-2	-	-
TGTGCCACCAGCTCCCTTTCCCCGGGACAGGACGAGCAGTACTTC	CATSSLSPGQDEQYF	TRBV15	TRBJ2-7	TRBD1	-
TGTGCCAGCAGCCTGGGACAGGGCTTCCACAATGAGCAGTTCTTC	CASSLGQGFHNEQFF	TRBV5-4	TRBJ2-1	TRBD1	few
TGTGCCAGCAGCTTAGGGCGGAGGACTGAAGCTTTCTTT	CASSLGRRTEAFF	TRBV7-2	TRBJ1-1	-	-
TGTGCCAGCAGCTTAACGGGGGGAAGCAATCAGCCCCAGCATTTT	CASSLTGGSNQPQHF	TRBV7-2	TRBJ1-5	-	-
TGTGCCAGCAAGACAGCCAACACTGAAGCTTTCTTT	CASKTANTEAFF	TRBV7-9	TRBJ1-1	-	-
TGTGCCAGCAGTTTATCGGGACAGGGCCGACGTGGCTACACCTTC	CASSLSGQGRRGYTF	TRBV6-5	TRBJ1-2	TRBD1	-
TGTGCCAGCAGACTAACAGGGATCGGCGACGAGCAGTACTTC	CASRLTGIGDEQYF	TRBV6-6	TRBJ2-7	-	-
TGTGCCAGCGTACAGGGTCGAGATCAGCCCCAGCATTTT	CASVQGRDQPQHF	TRBV19	TRBJ1-5	-	-
TGCGCCAGCAGCCAAACAGGGTTCGCCTACGAGCAGTACTTC	CASSQTGFAYEQYF	TRBV5-1	TRBJ2-7	-	-
TGTGCCAGCAGCTTCGGTGCGAGTGAGCAGTTCTTC	CASSFGASEQFF	TRBV5-4	TRBJ2-1	-	-
TGTGCTAGTGGTTTCCCGACTAGCGGGGGGGATACGCAGTATTTT	CASGFPTSGGDTQYF	TRBV12-5	TRBJ2-3	TRBD2	-
TGTGCCTGGAGTGTCGCAGGGGGCAAGAATGAAAAACTGTTTTTT	CAWSVAGGKNEKLFF	TRBV30	TRBJ1-4	TRBD1	once
TGTGCCAGCAGTCCGGAGGGACAGGGGGGGCAGCCCCAGCATTTT	CASSPEGQGGQPQHF	TRBV6-4	TRBJ1-5	TRBD1	-
TGTGCTAGTGGTTTGGCCTCCGGGACAGGCACTGAAGCTTTCTTT	CASGLASGTGTEAFF	TRBV12-5	TRBJ1-1	TRBD1	-
TGTGCCAGCAGGAGGGGGTACTTGGCAGGAGCAACTAATGAAAAACTGTTTTTT	CASRRGYLAGATNEKLFF	TRBV2	TRBJ1-4	-	-
TGTGCCAGCAGTGCTGCCGGGACTAAGTCATCGAATACGCAGTATTTT	CASSAAGTKSSNTQYF	TRBV2	TRBJ2-3	TRBD2	-
TGCGCCAGCAGCTCTGGACTAGCGGGGGGGACCGGGGAGCTGTTTTTT	CASSSGLAGGTGELFF	TRBV5-1	TRBJ2-2	TRBD2	-
TGCAGCGTTGTTAGGATAGCGGGGGATACGCAGTATTTT	CSVVRIAGDTQYF	TRBV29-1	TRBJ2-3	TRBD2	-
TGTGCCAGCAGCCTCGGGACAGACTACGAGCAGTACTTC	CASSLGTDYEQYF	TRBV5-6	TRBJ2-7	TRBD1	-
TGTGCCAGCAGCCCAGGGGGGACTTACACTGAAGCTTTCTTT	CASSPGGTYTEAFF	TRBV7-2	TRBJ1-1	TRBD1	-
TGTGCCAGCAGCTCGGGACTAGCGGGGCTCTCTGGGGCCAACGTCCTGACTTTC	CASSSGLAGLSGANVLTF	TRBV7-9	TRBJ2-6	TRBD2	few
TGTGCCAGCAGCGTAGCGACAGACAGTCTTGGCGGCTACACCTTC	CASSVATDSLGGYTF	TRBV9	TRBJ1-2	-	-
TGTGCCAGCAGCTTAGCGTCCGGTCCTGGAAACACCATATATTTT	CASSLASGPGNTIYF	TRBV7-9	TRBJ1-3	-	-
TGTGCCAGCAGTGTAGAAAACCCGGCTGGAAACACCATATATTTT	CASSVENPAGNTIYF	TRBV2	TRBJ1-3	-	-